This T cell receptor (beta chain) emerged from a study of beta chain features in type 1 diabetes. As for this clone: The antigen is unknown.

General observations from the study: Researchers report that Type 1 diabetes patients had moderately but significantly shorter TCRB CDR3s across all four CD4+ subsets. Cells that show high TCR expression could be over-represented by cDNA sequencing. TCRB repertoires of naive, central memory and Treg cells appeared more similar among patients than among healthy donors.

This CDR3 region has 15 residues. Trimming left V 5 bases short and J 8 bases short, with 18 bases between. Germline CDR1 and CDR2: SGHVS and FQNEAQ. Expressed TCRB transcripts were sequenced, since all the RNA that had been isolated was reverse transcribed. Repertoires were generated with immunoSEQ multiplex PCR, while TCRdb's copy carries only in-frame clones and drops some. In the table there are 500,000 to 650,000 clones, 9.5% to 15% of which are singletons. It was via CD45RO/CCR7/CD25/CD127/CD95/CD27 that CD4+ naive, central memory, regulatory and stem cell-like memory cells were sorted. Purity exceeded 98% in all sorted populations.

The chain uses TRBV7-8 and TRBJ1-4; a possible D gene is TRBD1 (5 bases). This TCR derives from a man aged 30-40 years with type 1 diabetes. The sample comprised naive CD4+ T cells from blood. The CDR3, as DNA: TGTGCCAGCAGCGATAACACGGGGGGTGGCGAAAAACTGTTTTTT. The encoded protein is CASSDNTGGGEKLFF.